This paragraph covers one T cell receptor beta chain sequence. This sample is drawn from a study of blood T cell repertoires in COVID-19. Study context: The samples span acute and convalescent COVID-19 from the United States, Italy and Spain. Nucleic acid was either cDNA or gDNA, and it came from T cells, B-cell-depleted T cells, or PBMCs.

As originally analysed: Estimated nucleated cell counts came from reference gene primer amplification. Here immunoSEQ multiplex PCR was the method, and the copy in TCRdb shows in-frame clones only, minus some. V, J and clone size derive from that table, while D and trimming were established from the DNA sequence. The sample records more than 200,000 clones, around 88% being singletons. Germline V gives CDR1 MNHEY, CDR2 SVGAGI. Trimming cost V 6 bases and J 2 bases; bases outside gene matches: 7. CDR3 length: 15 amino acids. The clonotype originates from an older man with acute or convalescent COVID-19. This rearrangement joins TRBV6-5 to TRBJ2-3, with 8 bases aligning to TRBD1. The source material was peripheral blood. The CDR3 DNA is TGTGCCAGCAGAACGACAGGGGCAAACACAGATACGCAGTATTTT. Residues: CASRTTGANTDTQYF.